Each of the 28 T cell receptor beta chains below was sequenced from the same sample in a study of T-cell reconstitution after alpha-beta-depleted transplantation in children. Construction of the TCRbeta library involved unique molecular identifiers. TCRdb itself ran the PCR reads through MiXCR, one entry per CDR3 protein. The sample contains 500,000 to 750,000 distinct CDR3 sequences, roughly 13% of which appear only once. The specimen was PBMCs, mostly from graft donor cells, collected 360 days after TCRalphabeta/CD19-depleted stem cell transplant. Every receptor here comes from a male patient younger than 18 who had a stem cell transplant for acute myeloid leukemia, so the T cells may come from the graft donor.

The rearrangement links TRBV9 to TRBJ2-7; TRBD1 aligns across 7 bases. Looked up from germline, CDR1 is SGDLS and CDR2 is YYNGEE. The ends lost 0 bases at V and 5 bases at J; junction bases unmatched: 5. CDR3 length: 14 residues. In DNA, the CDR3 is TGTGCCAGCAGCGTAGAAGGGGGCGTCCACGAGCAGTACTTC. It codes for CASSVEGGVHEQYF.

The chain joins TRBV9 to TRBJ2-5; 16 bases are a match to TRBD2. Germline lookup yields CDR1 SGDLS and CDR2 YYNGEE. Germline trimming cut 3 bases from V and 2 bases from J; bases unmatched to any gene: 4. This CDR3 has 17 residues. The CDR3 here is CASSAGTSGRDQETQYF. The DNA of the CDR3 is TGTGCCAGCAGCGCAGGGACTAGCGGGAGGGATCAAGAGACCCAGTACTTC.

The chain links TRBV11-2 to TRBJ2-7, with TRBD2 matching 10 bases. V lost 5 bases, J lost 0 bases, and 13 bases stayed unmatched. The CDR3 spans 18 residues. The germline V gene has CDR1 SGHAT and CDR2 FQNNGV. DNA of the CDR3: TGTGCCAGCAGCCCCAGCCCTGGACTAGCGGTACCCTCCTACGAGCAGTACTTC. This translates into CASSPSPGLAVPSYEQYF.

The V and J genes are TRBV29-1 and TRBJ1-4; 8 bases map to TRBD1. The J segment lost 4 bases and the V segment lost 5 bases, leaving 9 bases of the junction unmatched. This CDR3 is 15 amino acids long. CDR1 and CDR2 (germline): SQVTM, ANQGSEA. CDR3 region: CSVTKTGAYNEKLFF. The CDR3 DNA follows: TGCAGCGTTACGAAGACAGGGGCCTATAATGAAAAACTGTTTTTT.

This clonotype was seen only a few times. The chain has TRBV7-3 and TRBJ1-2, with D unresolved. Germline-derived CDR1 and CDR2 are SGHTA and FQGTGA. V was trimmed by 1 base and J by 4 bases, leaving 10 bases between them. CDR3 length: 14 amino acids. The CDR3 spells CASSLMRHGYGYTF. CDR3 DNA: TGTGCCAGCAGCTTAATGCGACACGGCTATGGCTACACCTTC.

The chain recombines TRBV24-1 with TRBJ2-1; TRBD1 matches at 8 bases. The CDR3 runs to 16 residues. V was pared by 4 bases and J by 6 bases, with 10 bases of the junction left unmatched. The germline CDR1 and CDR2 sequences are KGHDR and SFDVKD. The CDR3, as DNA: TGTGCCACCAGTGAACTCACAGGGGGTGGCCGCAATGAGCAGTTCTTC. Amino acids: CATSELTGGGRNEQFF.

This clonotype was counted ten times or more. DNA for the CDR3: TGCGCCAGCAGCTTGGCCCCCGGGACTACCTTCTCCTACAATGAGCAGTTCTTC. Amino acids: CASSLAPGTTFSYNEQFF. The chain is built from TRBV5-1 and TRBJ2-1, with 7 bases matching TRBD2. Per germline, CDR1 SGHRS and CDR2 YFSETQ. This CDR3 is built from 18 residues. V lost 0 bases, J lost 0 bases, and 9 bases stayed unmatched.

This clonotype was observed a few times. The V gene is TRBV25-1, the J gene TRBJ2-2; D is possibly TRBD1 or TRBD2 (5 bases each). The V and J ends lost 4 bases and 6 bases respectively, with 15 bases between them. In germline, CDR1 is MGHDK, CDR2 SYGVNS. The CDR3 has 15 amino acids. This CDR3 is CASSVPGHPAGELFF. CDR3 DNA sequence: TGTGCCAGCAGTGTGCCGGGGCATCCTGCCGGGGAGCTGTTTTTT.

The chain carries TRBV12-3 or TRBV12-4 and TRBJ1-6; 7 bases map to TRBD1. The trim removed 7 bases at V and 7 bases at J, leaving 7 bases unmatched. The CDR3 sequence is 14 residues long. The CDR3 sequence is CASTSGTVNSPLHF. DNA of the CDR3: TGTGCCAGCACCTCAGGGACAGTAAATTCACCCCTCCACTTT.

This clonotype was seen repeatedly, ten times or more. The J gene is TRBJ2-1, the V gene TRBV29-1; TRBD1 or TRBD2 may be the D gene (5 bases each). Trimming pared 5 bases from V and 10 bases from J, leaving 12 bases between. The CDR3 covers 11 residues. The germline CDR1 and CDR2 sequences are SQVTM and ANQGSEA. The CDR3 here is CSVTGAREQFF. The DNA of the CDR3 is TGCAGCGTTACCGGGGCCAGGGAGCAGTTCTTC.

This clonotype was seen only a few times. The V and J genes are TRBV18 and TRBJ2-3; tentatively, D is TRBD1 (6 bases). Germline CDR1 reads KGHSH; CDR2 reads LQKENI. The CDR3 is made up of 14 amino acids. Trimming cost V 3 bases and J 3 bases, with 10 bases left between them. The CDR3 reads CASSPRGKTDTQYF. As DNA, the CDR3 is TGTGCCAGCTCACCGAGGGGGAAGACAGATACGCAGTATTTT.

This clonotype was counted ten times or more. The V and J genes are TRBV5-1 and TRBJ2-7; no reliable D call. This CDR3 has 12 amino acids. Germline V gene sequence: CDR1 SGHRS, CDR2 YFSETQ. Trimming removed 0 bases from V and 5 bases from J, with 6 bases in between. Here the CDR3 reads CASSLALDEQYF. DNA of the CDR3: TGCGCCAGCAGCTTGGCCTTGGACGAGCAGTACTTC.

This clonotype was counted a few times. The CDR3 here is CASSYIRGVLRNTEAFF. For the CDR3, the DNA is TGTGCCAGCAGTTACATCAGAGGGGTACTGAGGAACACTGAAGCTTTCTTT. The rearrangement links TRBV6-2 or TRBV6-3 to TRBJ1-1, with D possibly matching TRBD1 (5 bases). Trimming cost V 2 bases and J 1 base, with 17 bases left between them. The CDR3 is 17 residues long. Germline-derived CDR1 and CDR2 are MNHEY and SVGEGT.

The CDR3 region has the DNA TGCGCCAGCAGCTTGTTTAGCGGGCCTAGCACAGATACGCAGTATTTT. Amino acids: CASSLFSGPSTDTQYF. This chain joins TRBV5-1 and TRBJ2-3; 7 bases align to TRBD2. V trimming: 1 base; J trimming: 0 bases; junction bases outside the gene matches: 5. CDR3 length: 16 amino acids. Germline lookup yields CDR1 SGHRS and CDR2 YFSETQ.

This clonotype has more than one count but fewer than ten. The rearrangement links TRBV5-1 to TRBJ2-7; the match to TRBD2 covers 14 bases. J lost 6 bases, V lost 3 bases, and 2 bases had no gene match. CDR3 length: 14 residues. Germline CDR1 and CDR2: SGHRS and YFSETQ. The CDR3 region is CASSSGLAGGEQYF. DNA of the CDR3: TGCGCCAGCAGCTCTGGACTAGCGGGAGGCGAGCAGTACTTC.

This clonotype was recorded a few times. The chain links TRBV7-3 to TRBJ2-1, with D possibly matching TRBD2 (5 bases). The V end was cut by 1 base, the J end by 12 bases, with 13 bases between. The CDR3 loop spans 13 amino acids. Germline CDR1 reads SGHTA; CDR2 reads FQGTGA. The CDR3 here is CASSLMPLAGQFF. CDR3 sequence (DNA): TGTGCCAGCAGCTTAATGCCTCTAGCCGGGCAGTTCTTC.

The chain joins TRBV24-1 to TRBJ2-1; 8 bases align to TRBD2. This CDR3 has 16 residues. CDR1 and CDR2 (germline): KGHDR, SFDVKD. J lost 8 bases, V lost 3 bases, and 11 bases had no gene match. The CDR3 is CATSDRSGRGVDEQFF. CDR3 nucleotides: TGTGCCACCAGTGATCGAAGCGGGAGAGGGGTCGATGAGCAGTTCTTC.

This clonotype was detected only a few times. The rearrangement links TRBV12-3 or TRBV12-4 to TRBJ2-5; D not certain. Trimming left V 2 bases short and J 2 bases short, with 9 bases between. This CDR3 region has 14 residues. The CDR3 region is CASSLRDHQETQYF. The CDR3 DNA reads TGTGCCAGCAGTTTAAGAGACCATCAAGAGACCCAGTACTTC.

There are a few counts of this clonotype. CDR3 in DNA: TGTGCCAGCAGCAAAGCAGGGGGGTCCTATAATTCACCCCTCCACTTT. Protein sequence: CASSKAGGSYNSPLHF. This sequence joins TRBV2 and TRBJ1-6; 7 nucleotides align to TRBD1. From germline, CDR1 is SNHLY and CDR2 FYNNEI. The junction had 6 bases not matched to a gene; V was cut back by 6 bases and J by 1 base. The CDR3 runs to 16 residues.

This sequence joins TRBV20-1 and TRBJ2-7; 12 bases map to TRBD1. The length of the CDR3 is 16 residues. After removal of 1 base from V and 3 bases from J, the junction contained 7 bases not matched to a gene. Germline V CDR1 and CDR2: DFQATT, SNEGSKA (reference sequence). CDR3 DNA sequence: TGCAGTGCTAGAGTTGGGACAGGGGGCTCCCTCTACGAGCAGTACTTC. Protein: CSARVGTGGSLYEQYF.

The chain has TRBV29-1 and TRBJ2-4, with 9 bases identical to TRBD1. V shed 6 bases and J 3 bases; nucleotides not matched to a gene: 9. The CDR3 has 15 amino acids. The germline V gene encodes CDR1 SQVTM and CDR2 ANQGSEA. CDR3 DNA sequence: TGCAGCGTCCAACAGGGGGCGTGGGGCAAAAACATTCAGTACTTC. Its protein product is CSVQQGAWGKNIQYF.

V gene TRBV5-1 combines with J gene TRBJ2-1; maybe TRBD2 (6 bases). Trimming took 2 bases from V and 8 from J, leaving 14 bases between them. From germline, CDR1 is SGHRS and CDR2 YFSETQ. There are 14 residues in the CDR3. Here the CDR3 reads CASSLDTWGDEQFF. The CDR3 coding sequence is TGCGCCAGCAGCTTAGACACATGGGGGGATGAGCAGTTCTTC.

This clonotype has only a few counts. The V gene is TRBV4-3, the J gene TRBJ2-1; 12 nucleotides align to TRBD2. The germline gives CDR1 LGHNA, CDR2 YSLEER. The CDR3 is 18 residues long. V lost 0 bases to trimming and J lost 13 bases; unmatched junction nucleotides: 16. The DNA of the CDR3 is TGCGCCAGCAGCCAAGAACTCCCCTTTCTAGCGGGAGGGCCTAGTCAGTTCTTC. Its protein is CASSQELPFLAGGPSQFF.

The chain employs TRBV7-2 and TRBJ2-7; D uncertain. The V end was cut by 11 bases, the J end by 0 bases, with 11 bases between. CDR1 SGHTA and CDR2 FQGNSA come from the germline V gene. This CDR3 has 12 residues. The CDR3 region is CAVPQSSYEQYF. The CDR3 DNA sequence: TGTGCCGTTCCACAGAGCTCCTACGAGCAGTACTTC.

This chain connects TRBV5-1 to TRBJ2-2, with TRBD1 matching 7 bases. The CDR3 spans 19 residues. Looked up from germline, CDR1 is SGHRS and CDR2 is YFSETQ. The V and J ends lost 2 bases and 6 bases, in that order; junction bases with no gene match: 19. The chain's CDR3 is CASSFVPRTGDTYAGELFF. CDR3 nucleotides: TGCGCCAGCAGCTTTGTACCGAGAACAGGGGACACATACGCCGGGGAGCTGTTTTTT.

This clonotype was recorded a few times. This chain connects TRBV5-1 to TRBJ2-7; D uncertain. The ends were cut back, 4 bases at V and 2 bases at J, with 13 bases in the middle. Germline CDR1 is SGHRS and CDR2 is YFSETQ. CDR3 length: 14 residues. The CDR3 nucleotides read TGCGCCAGCAGCCCCGAAGGGTTTACCTACGAGCAGTACTTC. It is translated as CASSPEGFTYEQYF.

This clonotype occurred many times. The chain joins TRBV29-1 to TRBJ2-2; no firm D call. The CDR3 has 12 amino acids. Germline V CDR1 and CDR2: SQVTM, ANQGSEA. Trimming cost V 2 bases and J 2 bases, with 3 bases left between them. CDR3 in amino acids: CSVELNTGELFF. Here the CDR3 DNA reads TGCAGCGTTGAACTTAACACCGGGGAGCTGTTTTTT.

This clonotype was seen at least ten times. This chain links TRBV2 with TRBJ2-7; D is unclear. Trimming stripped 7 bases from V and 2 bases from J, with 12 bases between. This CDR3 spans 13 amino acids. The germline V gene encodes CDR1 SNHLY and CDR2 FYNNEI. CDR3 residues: CASTQRLPYEQYF. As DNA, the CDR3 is TGTGCCAGCACCCAAAGGCTACCCTACGAGCAGTACTTC. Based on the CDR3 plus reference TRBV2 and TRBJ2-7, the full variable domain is EPEVTQTPSHQVTQMGQEVILRCVPISNHLYFYWYRQILGQKVEFLVSFYNNEISEKSEIFDDQFSVERPDGSNFTLKIRSTKLEDSAMYFCASTQRLPYEQYFGPGTRLTVT.